This T cell receptor beta chain was observed in a study of T cell responses to AZD1222 COVID-19 vaccine. Generated by immunoSEQ multiplex PCR, the TCRdb table keeps only in-frame clones and is missing some. The data hold more than 85,000 clones, with about nine tenths observed a single time. A remark on this clone: As yet, its antigen is unknown.

Trimming left V 7 bases short and J 4 bases short, with 14 bases between. This CDR3 comprises 14 residues. In germline, CDR1 is MNHEY, CDR2 SVGAGI. Study-wide results and caveats: Sampling that yielded the repertoires occurred only after the peak T cell response. Regions 160-218 and 743-854 dominated among vaccine-associated CD4 TCRs spanning spike.

The receptor's source is an adult in good health. V gene TRBV6-5 combines with J gene TRBJ2-1, with D tentatively TRBD1 or TRBD2 (5 bases each). The sequencing used peripheral blood, collected on day 0 of AZD1222 vaccination. CDR3 sequence (DNA): TGTGCCAGCAACCCAGGGAGTAGTTACAATGAGCAGTTCTTC. It is translated as CASNPGSSYNEQFF.